This T cell receptor beta chain was identified during a study of T-cell memory formation after mild COVID-19 (dated by TCRdb to the early 2020s). For the study in its entirety: TCR sequence clusters from the two donors were largely donor specific. T-cell clones expanding and contracting after mild COVID-19 in two donors were tracked by longitudinal TCRalpha and TCRbeta repertoire sequencing. The cohort was made up of two young adult volunteers, one female and one male, who were previously healthy. The research as a whole found: The study covered only a couple of mild cases, and larger cohorts including severe cases with pre-infection samples were considered necessary. Contracting CD4+ clones were located mainly in the CM and EM memory subsets, whereas CD8+ clones were found to be enriched in EMRA. Some responding clones were detected in pre-infection memory, which suggested that pre-existing cross-reactive memory T cells had joined the SARS-CoV-2 response. SARS-CoV-2 specificity of the second-wave clones peaking on day 37 was not confirmed. Clones that contracted from day 15 to 85 showed balanced CD4/CD8 phenotypes, whereas a second wave of clones that expanded from day 15 to 37 leaned towards CD4+.

Worth noting for this clonotype: Its antigen remains unidentified. Per-nucleotide qualities are absent, and no much larger clonotype sits a single base away.

Ficoll-Paque density gradient centrifugation was the method used to isolate PBMCs. Sequencing instrument: Illumina NovaSeq 6000. TCRalpha and TCRbeta cDNA libraries were built by 5'RACE with constant-segment primers, adding sample barcodes and unique molecular identifiers. RNA was extracted from every sample with Trizol reagent. Library amplification was performed in two PCR steps, and a second sample barcode and Illumina TruSeq adapters were introduced in the second step. The libraries were sequenced on an Illumina NovaSeq using 2 x 150 bp paired-end reads. As for how the authors treated the data: The reads were demultiplexed and collapsed into UMI-guided consensus sequences using migec v1.2.7. Using mixcr v2.1.11, UMI consensuses were aligned to TRA and TRB V and J templates and then assembled into clonotypes. Expanded or contracted clonotypes were those called significant by both edgeR and NoisET, with noise models trained on biological replicates. For edgeR calls, the cutoffs were a false discovery rate-adjusted p below 0.01 and a log2 fold-change threshold of 1. As an exploratory analysis of dynamics, max-normalized trajectories of the 1000 most abundant clonotypes were examined by PCA with hierarchical clustering. The CD4 or CD8 phenotype of responding clones was assigned using the separately sequenced CD4+ and CD8+ repertoires. Using fastp trimming at Q25 and MiXCR clonotype assembly, TCRdb reanalyzed the public sequencing data and kept in-frame beta chains. Rows with a matching CDR3 protein are joined into one entry that keeps the most common DNA and genes. What appears here as the V and J calls and clone size reflects TCRdb's work, not the paper's. This sample is represented by 400,000 or so distinct CDR3 sequences; around 20% of them were singletons. Of the sample, about 8.1% falls within the top ten clones.

The clonotype comes from an adult woman who had mild COVID-19 (a few samples of this study predate the infection). The sample titles of this study are shuffled in the database, so cell type and time point are left out; the donor was told from shared clones. Sequencing used PBMCs or a T cell subset sorted from them (not recorded which).

The CDR3 in this case is CASSDRDRSSYEQYF. The DNA sequence is given as TGTGCCAGCAGTGACCGGGACAGAAGCTCCTACGAGCAGTACTTC. The rearranged segments are TRBV6-1 and TRBJ2-7; the junction holds 7 bases that match TRBD1. Per the germline V gene, MNHNS is the CDR1 and SASEGT is the CDR2. The CDR3 measures 15 amino acids from cysteine to phenylalanine. Only the CDR3 portion is preserved as DNA: 45 bases, with reading frame beginning at the first base. Ends trimmed: V by 3 bases, J by 0 bases; bases unmatched to a gene: 5.